This T cell receptor (beta chain) was profiled in a study of T cell repertoires in cytomegalovirus infection. About the research overall: HLA-B-restricted CMV epitopes that are well studied were used alongside recently identified HLA-C-restricted ones. Both a matching HLA type and CMV infection were indicated by public TCR beta signatures.

Overall study findings and caveats: The study identified carriers of CMV plus the relevant HLA from cumulative public TCR beta family frequency. Within the response measured ex vivo, HLA-C-restricted CMV-specific TCR beta clonotypes were dominant.

TCRdb redid the calling of the reads with MiXCR, one entry per CDR3 protein. The sample includes about 770,000 distinct CDR3 sequences, just under 30% of them seen just once. With V trimmed by 1 base and J by 6 bases, 14 bases remained unmatched. There are 18 residues in the CDR3. CDR1 is SNHLY and CDR2 is FYNNEI in the germline V gene. This clonotype was counted between two and nine times. Its antigen is not identified. This TCR was sampled from a human donor in good health (CMV status not recorded). Some clones in this sample may be carry-over from other donors' samples. The chain links TRBV2 to TRBJ2-3; 9 bases agree with TRBD2. The sample here was cultured CD8+ T cells from PBMCs, taken from culture after CMV antigen stimulation. DNA for the CDR3: TGTGCCAGCAGTGAAGGGCCCTGGGCAGCGGGGGGCGACGATACGCAGTATTTT. Its protein product is CASSEGPWAAGGDDTQYF.